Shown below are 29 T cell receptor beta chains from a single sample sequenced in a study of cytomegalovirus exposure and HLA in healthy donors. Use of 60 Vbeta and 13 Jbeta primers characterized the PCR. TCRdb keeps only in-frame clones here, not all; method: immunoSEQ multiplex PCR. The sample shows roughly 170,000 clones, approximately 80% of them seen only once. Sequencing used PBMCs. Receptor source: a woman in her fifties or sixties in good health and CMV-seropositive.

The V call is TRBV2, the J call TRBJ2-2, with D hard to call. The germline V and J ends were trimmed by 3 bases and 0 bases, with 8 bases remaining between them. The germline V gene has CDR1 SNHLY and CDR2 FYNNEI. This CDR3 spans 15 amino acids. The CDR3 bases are TGTGCCAGCAGTGAGAACAGCCCGAACACCGGGGAGCTGTTTTTT. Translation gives CASSENSPNTGELFF. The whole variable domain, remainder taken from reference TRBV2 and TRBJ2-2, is EPEVTQTPSHQVTQMGQEVILRCVPISNHLYFYWYRQILGQKVEFLVSFYNNEISEKSEIFDDQFSVERPDGSNFTLKIRSTKLEDSAMYFCASSENSPNTGELFFGEGSRLTVL.

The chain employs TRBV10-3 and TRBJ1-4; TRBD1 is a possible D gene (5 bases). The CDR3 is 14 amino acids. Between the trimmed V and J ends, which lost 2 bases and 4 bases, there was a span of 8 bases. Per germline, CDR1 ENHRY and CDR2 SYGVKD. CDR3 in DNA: TGTGCCATCAGTGAGCGGGGGGTTAATGAAAAACTGTTTTTT. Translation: CAISERGVNEKLFF.

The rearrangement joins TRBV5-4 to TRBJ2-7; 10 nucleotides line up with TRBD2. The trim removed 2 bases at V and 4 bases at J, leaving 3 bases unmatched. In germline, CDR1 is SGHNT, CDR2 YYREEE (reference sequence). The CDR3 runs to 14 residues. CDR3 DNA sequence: TGTGCCAGCAGCTTAGCGGGAGGGCAATACGAGCAGTACTTC. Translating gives CASSLAGGQYEQYF.

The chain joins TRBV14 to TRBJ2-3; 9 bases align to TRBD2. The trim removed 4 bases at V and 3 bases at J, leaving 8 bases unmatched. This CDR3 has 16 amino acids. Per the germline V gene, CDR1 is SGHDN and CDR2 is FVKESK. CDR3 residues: CASSRQPSGNTDTQYF. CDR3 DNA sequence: TGTGCCAGCAGCCGCCAGCCTAGCGGGAATACAGATACGCAGTATTTT.

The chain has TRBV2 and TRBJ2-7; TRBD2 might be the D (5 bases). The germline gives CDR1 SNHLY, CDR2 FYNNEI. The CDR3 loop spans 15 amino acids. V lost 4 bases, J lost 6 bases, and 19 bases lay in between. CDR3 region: CASSGRRTGPLEQYF. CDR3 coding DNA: TGTGCCAGCAGTGGTCGAAGGACTGGACCTCTCGAGCAGTACTTC.

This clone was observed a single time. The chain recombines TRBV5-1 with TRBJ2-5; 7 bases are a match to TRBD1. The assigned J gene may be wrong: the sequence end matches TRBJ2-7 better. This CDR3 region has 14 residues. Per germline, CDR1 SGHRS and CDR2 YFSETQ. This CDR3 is CASSLRGQYYEQYF. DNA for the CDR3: TGCGCCAGCAGCTTGCGGGGACAGTACTACGAGCAGTACTTC.

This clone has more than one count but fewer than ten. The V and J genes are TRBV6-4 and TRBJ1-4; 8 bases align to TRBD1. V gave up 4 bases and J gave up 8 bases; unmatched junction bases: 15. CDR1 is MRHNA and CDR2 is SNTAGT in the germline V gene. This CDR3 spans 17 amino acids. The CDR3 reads CASSAGTGGIGGEKLFF. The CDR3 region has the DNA TGTGCCAGCAGTGCCGGGACAGGAGGCATCGGAGGAGAAAAACTGTTTTTT.

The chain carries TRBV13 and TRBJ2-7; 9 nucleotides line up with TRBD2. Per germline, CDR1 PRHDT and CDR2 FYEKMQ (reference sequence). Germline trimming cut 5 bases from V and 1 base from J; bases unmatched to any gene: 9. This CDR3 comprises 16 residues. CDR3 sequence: CASSITGTSRSYEQYF. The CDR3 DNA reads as TGTGCCAGCAGCATAACCGGGACTAGCAGGTCCTACGAGCAGTACTTC. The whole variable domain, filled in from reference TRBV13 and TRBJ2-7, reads AAGVIQSPRHLIKEKRETATLKCYPIPRHDTVYWYQQGPGQDPQFLISFYEKMQSDKGSIPDRFSAQQFSDYHSELNMSSLELGDSALYFCASSITGTSRSYEQYFGPGTRLTVT.

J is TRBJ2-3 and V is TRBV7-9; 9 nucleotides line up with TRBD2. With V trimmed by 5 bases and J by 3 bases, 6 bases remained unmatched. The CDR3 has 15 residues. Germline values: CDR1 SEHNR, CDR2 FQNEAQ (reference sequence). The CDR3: CASSPSGGLTDTQYF. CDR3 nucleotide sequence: TGTGCCAGCAGCCCGAGCGGGGGGCTTACAGATACGCAGTATTTT. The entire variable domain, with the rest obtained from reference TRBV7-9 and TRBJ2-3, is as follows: DTGVSQNPRHKITKRGQNVTFRCDPISEHNRLYWYRQTLGQGPEFLTYFQNEAQLEKSRLLSDRFSAERPKGSFSTLEIQRTEQGDSAMYLCASSPSGGLTDTQYFGPGTRLTVL.

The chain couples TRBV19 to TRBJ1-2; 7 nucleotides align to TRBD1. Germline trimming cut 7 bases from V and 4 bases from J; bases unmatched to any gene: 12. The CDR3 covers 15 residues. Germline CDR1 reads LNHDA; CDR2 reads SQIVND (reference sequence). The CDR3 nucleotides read TGTGCCAGTACCCCAACCGTGACAGGGCTCTATGGCTACACCTTC. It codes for CASTPTVTGLYGYTF.

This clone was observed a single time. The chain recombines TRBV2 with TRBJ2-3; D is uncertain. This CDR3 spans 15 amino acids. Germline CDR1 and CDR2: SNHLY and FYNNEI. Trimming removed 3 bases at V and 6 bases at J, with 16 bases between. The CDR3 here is CASSERQPVSDTQYF. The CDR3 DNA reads TGTGCCAGCAGTGAGAGGCAGCCCGTCTCGGATACGCAGTATTTT.

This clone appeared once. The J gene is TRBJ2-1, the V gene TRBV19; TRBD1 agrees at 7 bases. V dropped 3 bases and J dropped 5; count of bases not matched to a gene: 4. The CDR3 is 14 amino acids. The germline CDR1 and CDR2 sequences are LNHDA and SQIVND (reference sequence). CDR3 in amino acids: CASSMPGQNNEQFF. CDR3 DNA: TGTGCCAGTAGTATGCCGGGACAGAACAATGAGCAGTTCTTC.

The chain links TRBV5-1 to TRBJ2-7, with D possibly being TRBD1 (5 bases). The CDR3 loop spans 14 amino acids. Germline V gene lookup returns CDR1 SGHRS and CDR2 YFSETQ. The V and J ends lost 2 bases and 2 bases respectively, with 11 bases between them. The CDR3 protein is CASSFQGRAYEQYF. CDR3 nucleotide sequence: TGCGCCAGCAGCTTTCAAGGCAGGGCCTACGAGCAGTACTTC.

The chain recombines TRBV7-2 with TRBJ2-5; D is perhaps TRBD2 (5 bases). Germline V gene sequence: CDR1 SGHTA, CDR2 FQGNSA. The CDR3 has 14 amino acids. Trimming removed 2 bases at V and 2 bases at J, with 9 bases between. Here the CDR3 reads CASSLNGVQETQYF. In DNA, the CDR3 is TGTGCCAGCAGCTTAAACGGGGTGCAAGAGACCCAGTACTTC. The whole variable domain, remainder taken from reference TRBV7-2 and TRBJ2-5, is GAGVSQSPSNKVTEKGKDVELRCDPISGHTALYWYRQSLGQGLEFLIYFQGNSAPDKSGLPSDRFSAERTGGSVSTLTIQRTQQEDSAVYLCASSLNGVQETQYFGPGTRLLVL.

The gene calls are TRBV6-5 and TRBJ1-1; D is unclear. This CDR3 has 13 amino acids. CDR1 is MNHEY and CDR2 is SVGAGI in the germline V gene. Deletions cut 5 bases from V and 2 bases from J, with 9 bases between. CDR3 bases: TGTGCCAGCAGTCCCGCTGGCAACACTGAAGCTTTCTTT. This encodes CASSPAGNTEAFF.

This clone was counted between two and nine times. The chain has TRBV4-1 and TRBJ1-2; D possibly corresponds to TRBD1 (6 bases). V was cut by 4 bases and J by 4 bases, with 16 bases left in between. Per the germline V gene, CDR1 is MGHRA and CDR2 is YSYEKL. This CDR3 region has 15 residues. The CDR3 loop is CASSPSGVGSYGYTF. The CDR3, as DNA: TGCGCCAGCAGCCCTTCAGGGGTGGGATCCTATGGCTACACCTTC.

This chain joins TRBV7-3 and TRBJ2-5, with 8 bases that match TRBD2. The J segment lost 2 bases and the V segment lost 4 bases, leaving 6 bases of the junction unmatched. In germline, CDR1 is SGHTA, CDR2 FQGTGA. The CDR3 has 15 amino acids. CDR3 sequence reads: CASSSGTRVQETQYF. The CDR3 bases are TGTGCCAGCAGCTCCGGGACTAGGGTACAAGAGACCCAGTACTTC.

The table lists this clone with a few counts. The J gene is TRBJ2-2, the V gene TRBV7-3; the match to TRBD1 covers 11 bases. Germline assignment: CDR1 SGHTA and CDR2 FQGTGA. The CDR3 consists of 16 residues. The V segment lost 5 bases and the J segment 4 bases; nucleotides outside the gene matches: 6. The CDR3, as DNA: TGTGCCAGCAGCCGTCCCGGGACAGGGGGCACCGGGGAGCTGTTTTTT. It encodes CASSRPGTGGTGELFF.

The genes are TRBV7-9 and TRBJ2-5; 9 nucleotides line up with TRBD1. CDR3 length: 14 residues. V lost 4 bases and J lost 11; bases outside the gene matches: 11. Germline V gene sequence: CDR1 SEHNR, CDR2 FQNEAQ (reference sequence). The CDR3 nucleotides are TGTGCCAGCAGCTGGACAGGGGAATCGGGTGAGCAGTACTTC. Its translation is CASSWTGESGEQYF.

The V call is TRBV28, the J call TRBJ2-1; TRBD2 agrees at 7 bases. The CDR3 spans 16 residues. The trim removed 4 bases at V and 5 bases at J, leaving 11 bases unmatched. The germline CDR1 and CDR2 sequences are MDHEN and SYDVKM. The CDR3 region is CASSSLMLAVNNEQFF. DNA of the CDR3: TGTGCCAGCAGTTCCCTGATGCTAGCGGTAAACAATGAGCAGTTCTTC.

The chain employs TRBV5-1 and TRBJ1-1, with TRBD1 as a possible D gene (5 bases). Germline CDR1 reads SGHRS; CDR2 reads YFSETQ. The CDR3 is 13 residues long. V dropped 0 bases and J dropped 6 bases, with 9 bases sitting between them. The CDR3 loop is CASSLGQSPEAFF. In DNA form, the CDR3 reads TGCGCCAGCAGCTTGGGACAGTCTCCTGAAGCTTTCTTT.

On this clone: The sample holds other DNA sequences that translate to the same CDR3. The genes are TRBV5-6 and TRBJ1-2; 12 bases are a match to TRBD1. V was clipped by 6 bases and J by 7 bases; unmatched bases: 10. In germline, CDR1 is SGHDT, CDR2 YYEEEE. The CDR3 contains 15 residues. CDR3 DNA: TGTGCCAGCATCCCCGGGACAGGGGGCAGGGGTGGCTACACCTTC. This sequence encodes CASIPGTGGRGGYTF.

DNA of the CDR3: TGCAGCGTTGGGCTGACTAGCGGCGGCACAGATACGCAGTATTTT. Encoded protein: CSVGLTSGGTDTQYF. This chain connects TRBV29-1 to TRBJ2-3; 9 bases are a match to TRBD2. This CDR3 is built from 15 residues. With V trimmed by 4 bases and J by 1 base, 6 bases remained unmatched. CDR1 SQVTM and CDR2 ANQGSEA come from the germline V gene.

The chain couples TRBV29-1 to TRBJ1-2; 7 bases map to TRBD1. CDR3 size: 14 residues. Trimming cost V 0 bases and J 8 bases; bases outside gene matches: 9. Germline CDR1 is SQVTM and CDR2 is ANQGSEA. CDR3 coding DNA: TGCAGCGTTGAAGATCGACCCGGGACAGAGGGCTACACCTTC. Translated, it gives CSVEDRPGTEGYTF.

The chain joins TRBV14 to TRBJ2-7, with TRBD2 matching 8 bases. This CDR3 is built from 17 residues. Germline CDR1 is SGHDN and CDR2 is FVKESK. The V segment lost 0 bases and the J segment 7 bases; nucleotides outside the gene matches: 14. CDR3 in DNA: TGTGCCAGCAGCCAAGATTTAGGGGTAGCGGGATTAGGAGAGCAGTACTTC. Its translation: CASSQDLGVAGLGEQYF.

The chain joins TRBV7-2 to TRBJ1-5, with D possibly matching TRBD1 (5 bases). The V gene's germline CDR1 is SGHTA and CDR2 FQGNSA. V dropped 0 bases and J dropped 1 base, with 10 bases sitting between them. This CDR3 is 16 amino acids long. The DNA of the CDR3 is TGTGCCAGCAGCTTAGCGGGGCAGGGAAGCAATCAGCCCCAGCATTTT. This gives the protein CASSLAGQGSNQPQHF. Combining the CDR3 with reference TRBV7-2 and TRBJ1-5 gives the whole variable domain GAGVSQSPSNKVTEKGKDVELRCDPISGHTALYWYRQSLGQGLEFLIYFQGNSAPDKSGLPSDRFSAERTGGSVSTLTIQRTQQEDSAVYLCASSLAGQGSNQPQHFGDGTRLSIL.

CDR3 sequence: CASSLDPSGGNTIYF. CDR3 sequence (DNA): TGTGCCAGCAGCTTGGACCCCTCGGGAGGAAACACCATATATTTT. The rearrangement uses TRBV5-4 and TRBJ1-3; the D is unclear. Germline V gene lookup returns CDR1 SGHNT and CDR2 YYREEE (reference sequence). The CDR3 runs 15 residues. Trimming removed 0 bases from V and 4 bases from J, with 11 bases in between. The whole variable domain, filled in from reference TRBV5-4 and TRBJ1-3, reads ETGVTQSPTHLIKTRGQQVTLRCSSQSGHNTVSWYQQALGQGPQFIFQYYREEENGRGNFPPRFSGLQFPNYSSELNVNALELDDSALYLCASSLDPSGGNTIYFGEGSWLTVV.

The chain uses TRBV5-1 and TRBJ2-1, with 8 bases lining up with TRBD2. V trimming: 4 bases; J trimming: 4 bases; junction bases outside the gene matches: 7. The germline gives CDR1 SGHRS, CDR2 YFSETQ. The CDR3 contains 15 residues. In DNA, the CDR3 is TGCGCCAGCAGCGAGGGGGGCGGGGGGTACAATGAGCAGTTCTTC. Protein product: CASSEGGGGYNEQFF.

The CDR3, as DNA: TGTGCCAGCAGCCGTATAGCAGATGGGGCCAACGTCCTGACTTTC. Translated: CASSRIADGANVLTF. The gene calls are TRBV5-6 and TRBJ2-6, with D unresolved. Trimming removed 4 bases from V and 3 bases from J, with 11 bases in between. The CDR3 is made up of 15 amino acids. Germline CDR1 SGHDT, CDR2 YYEEEE.